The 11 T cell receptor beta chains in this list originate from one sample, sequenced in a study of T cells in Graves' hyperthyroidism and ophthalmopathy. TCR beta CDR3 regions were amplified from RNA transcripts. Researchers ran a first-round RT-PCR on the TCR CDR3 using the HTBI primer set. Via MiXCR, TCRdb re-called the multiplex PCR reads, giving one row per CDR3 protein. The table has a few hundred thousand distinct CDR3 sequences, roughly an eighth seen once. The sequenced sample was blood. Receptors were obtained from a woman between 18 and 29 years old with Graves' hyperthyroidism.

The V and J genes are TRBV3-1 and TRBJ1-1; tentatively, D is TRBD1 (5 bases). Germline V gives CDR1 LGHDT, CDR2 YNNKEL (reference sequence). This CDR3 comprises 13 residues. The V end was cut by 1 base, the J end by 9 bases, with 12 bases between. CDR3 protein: CASSQGGAGKAFF. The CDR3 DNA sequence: TGTGCCAGCAGCCAAGGAGGGGCAGGTAAAGCTTTCTTT.

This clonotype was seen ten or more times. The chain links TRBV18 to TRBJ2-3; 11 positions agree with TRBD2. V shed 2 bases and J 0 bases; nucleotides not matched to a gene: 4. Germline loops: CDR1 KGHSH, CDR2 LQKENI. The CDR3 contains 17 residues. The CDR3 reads CASSPATSGVSTDTQYF. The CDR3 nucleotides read TGTGCCAGCTCACCAGCGACTAGCGGGGTTAGCACAGATACGCAGTATTTT.

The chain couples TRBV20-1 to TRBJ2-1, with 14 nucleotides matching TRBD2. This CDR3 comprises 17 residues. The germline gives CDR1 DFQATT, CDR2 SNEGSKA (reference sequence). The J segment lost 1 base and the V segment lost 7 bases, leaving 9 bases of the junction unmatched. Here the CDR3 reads CSGGLAGVRGSYNEQFF. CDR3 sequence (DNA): TGCAGTGGGGGACTAGCGGGAGTCCGAGGGTCCTACAATGAGCAGTTCTTC.

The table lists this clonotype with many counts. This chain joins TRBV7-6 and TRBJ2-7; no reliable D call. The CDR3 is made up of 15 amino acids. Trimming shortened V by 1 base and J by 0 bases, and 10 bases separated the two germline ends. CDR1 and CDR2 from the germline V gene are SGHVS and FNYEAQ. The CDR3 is CASSLGPDTSYEQYF. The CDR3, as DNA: TGTGCCAGCAGCTTAGGACCCGATACCTCCTACGAGCAGTACTTC.

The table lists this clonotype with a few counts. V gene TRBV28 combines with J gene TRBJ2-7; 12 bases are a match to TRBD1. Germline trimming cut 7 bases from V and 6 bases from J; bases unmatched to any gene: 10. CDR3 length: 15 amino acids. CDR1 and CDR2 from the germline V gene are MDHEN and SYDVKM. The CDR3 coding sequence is TGTGCCAGCAATTCACCGGGACAGGGGGCTGGCGAGCAGTACTTC. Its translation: CASNSPGQGAGEQYF.

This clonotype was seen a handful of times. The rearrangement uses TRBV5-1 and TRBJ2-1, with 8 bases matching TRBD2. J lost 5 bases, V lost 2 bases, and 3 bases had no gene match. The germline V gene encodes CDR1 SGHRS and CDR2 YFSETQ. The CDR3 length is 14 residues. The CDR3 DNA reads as TGCGCCAGCAGCTTTAGCGGGGCGAACAATGAGCAGTTCTTC. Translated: CASSFSGANNEQFF.

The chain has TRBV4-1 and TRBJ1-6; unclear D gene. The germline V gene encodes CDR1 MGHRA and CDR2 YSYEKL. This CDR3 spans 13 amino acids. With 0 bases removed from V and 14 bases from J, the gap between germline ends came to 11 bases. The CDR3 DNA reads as TGCGCCAGCAGCCAAGATCTTTGGAGGGCCCTCCACTTT. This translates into CASSQDLWRALHF.

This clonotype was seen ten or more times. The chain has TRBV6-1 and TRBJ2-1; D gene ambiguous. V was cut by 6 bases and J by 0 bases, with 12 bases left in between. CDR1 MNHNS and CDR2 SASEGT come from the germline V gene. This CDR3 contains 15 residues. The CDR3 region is CASSQAVSSYNEQFF. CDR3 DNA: TGTGCCAGCAGCCAGGCAGTGAGCTCCTACAATGAGCAGTTCTTC.

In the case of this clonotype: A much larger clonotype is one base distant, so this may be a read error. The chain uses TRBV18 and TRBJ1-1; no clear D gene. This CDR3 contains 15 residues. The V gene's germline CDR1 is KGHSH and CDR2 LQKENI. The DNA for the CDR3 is TGTACCAGCTCACCACCGTTGACCCCTGGGACTGAAGCTTTCTTT. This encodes CTSSPPLTPGTEAFF.

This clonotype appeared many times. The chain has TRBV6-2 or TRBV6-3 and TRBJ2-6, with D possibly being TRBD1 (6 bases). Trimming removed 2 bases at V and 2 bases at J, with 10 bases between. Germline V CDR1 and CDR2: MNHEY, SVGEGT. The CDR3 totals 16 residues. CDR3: CASSYTGRTGANVLTF. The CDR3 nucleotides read TGTGCCAGCAGTTACACAGGGCGAACTGGGGCCAACGTCCTGACTTTC.

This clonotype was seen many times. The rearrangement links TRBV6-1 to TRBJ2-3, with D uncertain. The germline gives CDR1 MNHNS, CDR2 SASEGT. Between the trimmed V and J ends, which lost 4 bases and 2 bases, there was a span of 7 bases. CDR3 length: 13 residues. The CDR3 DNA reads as TGTGCCAGCAGTGTTAGGACCACAGATACGCAGTATTTT. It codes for CASSVRTTDTQYF.